Presented here are 18 T cell receptor beta chains from one specimen sequenced in a study of T cells in Graves' hyperthyroidism and ophthalmopathy. RNA transcripts gave rise to amplified TCR beta CDR3 regions. The HTBI primer set was used in a first-round RT-PCR of the TCR CDR3. TCRdb re-analysed the multiplex PCR reads in MiXCR, keeping a single row per CDR3 protein. Here the sample spans about half a million distinct CDR3 sequences, about 20% being singletons. The sequenced material came from blood. Source of these receptors: a man younger than 30 with Graves' hyperthyroidism.

The rearrangement links TRBV20-1 to TRBJ2-5; TRBD2 agrees at 9 bases. V lost 2 bases and J lost 5; bases outside the gene matches: 6. CDR1 and CDR2 (germline): DFQATT, SNEGSKA (reference sequence). The CDR3 runs to 14 residues. The CDR3 region is CSARSGRHWETQYF. The CDR3 bases are TGCAGTGCTAGAAGCGGGAGGCATTGGGAGACCCAGTACTTC.

This rearrangement joins TRBV6-2 or TRBV6-3 to TRBJ2-7, with 7 bases matching TRBD1. The CDR3 length is 15 residues. Trimming cost V 6 bases and J 0 bases; bases outside gene matches: 8. CDR1 and CDR2 from the germline V gene are MNHEY and SVGEGT. The CDR3 protein is CASSRRDRYSYEQYF. The CDR3 DNA follows: TGTGCCAGCAGCCGCCGGGACAGATACTCCTACGAGCAGTACTTC.

DNA of the CDR3: TGTGCCAGCAGCCAAGCGCATGGTTCGACCTACGAGCAGTACTTC. Protein sequence: CASSQAHGSTYEQYF. The chain couples TRBV14 to TRBJ2-7; D uncertain. Germline assignment: CDR1 SGHDN and CDR2 FVKESK. The CDR3 is 15 amino acids. Trimming took off 1 base at V and 2 bases at J, with 12 bases between the two ends.

This clonotype was detected many times. The genes are TRBV5-4 and TRBJ1-2, with TRBD1 matching 11 bases. Germline-derived CDR1 and CDR2 are SGHNT and YYREEE (reference sequence). The CDR3 covers 14 residues. J lost 7 bases, V lost 4 bases, and 6 bases had no gene match. The CDR3, as DNA: TGTGCCAGCAGCCTAGGACAGGGGGCAAGTGGCTACACCTTC. Protein: CASSLGQGASGYTF.

This clonotype was counted ten times or more. CDR3 in amino acids: CATSAGTVFYQETQYF. The CDR3 DNA sequence: TGTGCCACCAGTGCTGGGACAGTCTTCTACCAAGAGACCCAGTACTTC. The rearrangement links TRBV24-1 to TRBJ2-5, with 7 bases lining up with TRBD1. The CDR3 loop spans 16 amino acids. Germline CDR1 KGHDR, CDR2 SFDVKD. Trimming took 5 bases from V and 0 from J; bases not matched to a gene: 8.

This clonotype was picked up a small number of times. The V call is TRBV14, the J call TRBJ2-5; D gene ambiguous. The germline V gene encodes CDR1 SGHDN and CDR2 FVKESK. V shed 3 bases and J shed 0 bases, with 11 bases lying between them. This CDR3 has 15 residues. CDR3 protein: CASSHLHWYQETQYF. The CDR3 DNA is TGTGCCAGCAGCCACCTACACTGGTACCAAGAGACCCAGTACTTC.

This clonotype appeared a few times. A much larger clone lies a single base off, so this may be a read error. This chain joins TRBV9 and TRBJ1-1, with D possibly TRBD1 on 5 matching bases. CDR1 and CDR2 (germline): SGDLS, YYNGEE. The CDR3 loop spans 14 amino acids. The CDR3 DNA is TGTACCAGCAGCGTAGGAGCCAGGGAGCCTGAAGCTTTCTTT. This sequence encodes CTSSVGAREPEAFF.

This clonotype appeared many times. This chain connects TRBV3-1 to TRBJ2-6, with 8 nucleotides matching TRBD2. The CDR3 runs to 16 residues. Germline assignment: CDR1 LGHDT and CDR2 YNNKEL (reference sequence). J lost 2 bases, V lost 4 bases, and 4 bases had no gene match. DNA for the CDR3: TGTGCCAGCAGCCTTAGCGGGGTGGCTGGGGCCAACGTCCTGACTTTC. Protein product: CASSLSGVAGANVLTF. Drawing the rest from reference TRBV3-1 and TRBJ2-6, the complete variable domain is DTAVSQTPKYLVTQMGNDKSIKCEQNLGHDTMYWYKQDSKKFLKIMFSYNNKELIINETVPNRFSPKSPDKAHLNLHINSLELGDSAVYFCASSLSGVAGANVLTFGAGSRLTVL.

This clonotype came up a few times. The chain carries TRBV19 and TRBJ1-2; no firm D call. V was cut by 4 bases and J by 4 bases, with 28 bases left in between. CDR3 size: 19 residues. Germline V lookup: CDR1 LNHDA, CDR2 SQIVND (reference sequence). The CDR3 DNA follows: TGTGCCAGTAGTAAAAAGGCAAAATCTGACGGCTTCAAAGTCTATGGCTACACCTTC. It yields the protein CASSKKAKSDGFKVYGYTF. The variable domain in full, completed from reference TRBV19 and TRBJ1-2, reads DGGITQSPKYLFRKEGQNVTLSCEQNLNHDAMYWYRQDPGQGLRLIYYSQIVNDFQKGDIAEGYSVSREKKESFPLTVTSAQKNPTAFYLCASSKKAKSDGFKVYGYTFGSGTRLTVV.

A remark on this clonotype: Possible read error: a much larger clone is one base away. This chain joins TRBV2 and TRBJ1-5; D not resolved. Germline CDR1 is SNHLY and CDR2 is FYNNEI. The CDR3 runs 15 residues. The CDR3 region has the DNA TGTGCCGGCAGCCCATGGTGGAGCAGAAATCAGCCCCAGCATTTT. Its protein product is CAGSPWWSRNQPQHF.

Ten or more counts support this clonotype. The J gene is TRBJ1-5, the V gene TRBV2; no reliable D call. The V gene lost 5 bases and the J gene lost 1 base, with 12 bases spanning the gap. CDR3 length equals 15 residues. CDR1 and CDR2 from the germline V gene are SNHLY and FYNNEI. The CDR3 DNA reads TGTGCCAGCAGTCGCAGGACGATCAGCAATCAGCCCCAGCATTTT. This codes for CASSRRTISNQPQHF.

The chain employs TRBV3-1 and TRBJ1-1; 7 bases map to TRBD1. Germline V gene data show CDR1 as LGHDT and CDR2 as YNNKEL (reference sequence). V gave up 0 bases and J gave up 0 bases; unmatched junction bases: 10. This CDR3 is 18 amino acids long. The CDR3 nucleotides are TGTGCCAGCAGCCAAGATCTAAGGTCAGGGGGTCTGAACACTGAAGCTTTCTTT. This translates into CASSQDLRSGGLNTEAFF. Variable domain in full (rest from reference TRBV3-1 and TRBJ1-1): DTAVSQTPKYLVTQMGNDKSIKCEQNLGHDTMYWYKQDSKKFLKIMFSYNNKELIINETVPNRFSPKSPDKAHLNLHINSLELGDSAVYFCASSQDLRSGGLNTEAFFGQGTRLTVV.

This clonotype was observed a few times. The chain joins TRBV12-3 or TRBV12-4 to TRBJ2-4; 9 bases fit TRBD1. V shed 5 bases and J 7 bases; nucleotides not matched to a gene: 3. This CDR3 spans 13 amino acids. CDR3 nucleotide sequence: TGTGCCAGCAGTGCACAGGGGGCGAACATTCAGTACTTC. Encoded protein: CASSAQGANIQYF.

The sample holds many counts of this clonotype. The V and J genes are TRBV2 and TRBJ2-7; no clear D gene. Germline CDR1 and CDR2: SNHLY and FYNNEI. Deletions cut 7 bases from V and 4 bases from J, with 26 bases between. This CDR3 comprises 17 residues. The CDR3: CASNFLTRRRLVYEQYF. CDR3 coding DNA: TGTGCCAGCAATTTCTTAACGCGCAGAAGATTAGTTTACGAGCAGTACTTC. The whole variable domain, filled in from reference TRBV2 and TRBJ2-7, reads EPEVTQTPSHQVTQMGQEVILRCVPISNHLYFYWYRQILGQKVEFLVSFYNNEISEKSEIFDDQFSVERPDGSNFTLKIRSTKLEDSAMYFCASNFLTRRRLVYEQYFGPGTRLTVT.

V and J are TRBV11-2 and TRBJ1-3; D gene unclear. The CDR3 consists of 15 residues. Germline V gene data show CDR1 as SGHAT and CDR2 as FQNNGV. Trimming left V 5 bases short and J 0 bases short, with 11 bases between. The CDR3 DNA reads TGTGCCAGCAGCACCCGACGGTCCTCTGGAAACACCATATATTTT. This codes for CASSTRRSSGNTIYF.

The chain uses TRBV10-3 and TRBJ1-5; the D is unclear. Trimming left V 6 bases short and J 3 bases short, with 15 bases between. The CDR3 totals 15 residues. The germline V gene has CDR1 ENHRY and CDR2 SYGVKD. The CDR3: CAISSRRSPNQPQHF. The CDR3 DNA is TGTGCCATCAGCTCCCGAAGGTCACCCAATCAGCCCCAGCATTTT.

The chain joins TRBV2 to TRBJ1-2; a possible D gene is TRBD1 (5 bases). Germline V gene lookup returns CDR1 SNHLY and CDR2 FYNNEI. The CDR3 consists of 14 residues. Trimming took 7 bases from V and 7 from J, leaving 19 bases between them. The CDR3 region has the DNA TGTGCCAGCACGACGGAGCAGGGCGGGAGTGGCTACACCTTC. The encoded protein is CASTTEQGGSGYTF.

This clonotype was counted many times. The rearrangement joins TRBV12-3 or TRBV12-4 to TRBJ2-2; a possible D gene is TRBD2 (5 bases). The CDR3 runs 14 residues. V was pared by 11 bases and J by 3 bases, with 16 bases between. CDR3 sequence: CAWSGRADTGELFF. DNA of the CDR3: TGTGCCTGGTCCGGGCGGGCAGACACCGGGGAGCTGTTTTTT.